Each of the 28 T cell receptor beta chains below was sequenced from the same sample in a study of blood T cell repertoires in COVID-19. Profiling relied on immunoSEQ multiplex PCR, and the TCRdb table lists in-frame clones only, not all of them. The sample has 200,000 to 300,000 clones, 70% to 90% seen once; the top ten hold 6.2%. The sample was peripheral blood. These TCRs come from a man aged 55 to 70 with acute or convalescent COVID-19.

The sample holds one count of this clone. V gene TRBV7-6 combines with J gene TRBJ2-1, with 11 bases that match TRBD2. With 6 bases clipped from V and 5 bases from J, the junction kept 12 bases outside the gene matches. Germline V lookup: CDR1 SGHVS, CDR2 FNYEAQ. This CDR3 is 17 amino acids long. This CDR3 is CASRYIAGGPSHNEQFF. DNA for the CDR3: TGTGCCAGCAGGTATATAGCGGGAGGGCCTAGCCACAATGAGCAGTTCTTC.

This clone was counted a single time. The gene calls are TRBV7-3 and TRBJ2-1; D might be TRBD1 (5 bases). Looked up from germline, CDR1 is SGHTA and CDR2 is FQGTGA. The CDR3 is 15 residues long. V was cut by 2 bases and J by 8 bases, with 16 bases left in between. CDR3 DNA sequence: TGTGCCAGCAGCTTATCCTCGGCCCAGGGCGATGAGCAGTTCTTC. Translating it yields CASSLSSAQGDEQFF.

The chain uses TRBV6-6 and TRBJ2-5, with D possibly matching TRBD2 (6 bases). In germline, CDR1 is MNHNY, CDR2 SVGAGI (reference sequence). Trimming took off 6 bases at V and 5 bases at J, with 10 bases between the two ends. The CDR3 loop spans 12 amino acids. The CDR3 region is CASSRGWETQYF. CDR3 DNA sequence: TGTGCCAGCAGCCGGGGGTGGGAGACCCAGTACTTC.

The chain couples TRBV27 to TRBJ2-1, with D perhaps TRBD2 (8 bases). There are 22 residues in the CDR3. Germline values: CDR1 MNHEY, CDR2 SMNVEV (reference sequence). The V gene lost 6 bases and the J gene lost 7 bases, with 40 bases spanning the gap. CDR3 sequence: CASSSAVYRRGPKREIENEQFF. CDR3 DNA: TGTGCCAGCAGCTCAGCGGTGTATAGGAGGGGGCCGAAGCGGGAGATAGAAAATGAGCAGTTCTTC.

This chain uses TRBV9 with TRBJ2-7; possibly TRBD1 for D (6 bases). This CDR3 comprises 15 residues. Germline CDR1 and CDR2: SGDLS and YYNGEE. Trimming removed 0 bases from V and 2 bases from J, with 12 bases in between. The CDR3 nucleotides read TGTGCCAGCAGCGTAGGGGACATGGCCCCCTACGAGCAGTACTTC. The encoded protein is CASSVGDMAPYEQYF.

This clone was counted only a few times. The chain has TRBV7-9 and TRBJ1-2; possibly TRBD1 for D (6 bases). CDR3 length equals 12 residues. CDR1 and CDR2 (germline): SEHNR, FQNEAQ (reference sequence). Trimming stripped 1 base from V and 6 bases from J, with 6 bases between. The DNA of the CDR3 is TGTGCCAGCAGCTTAGGGACAGATGGCTACACCTTC. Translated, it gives CASSLGTDGYTF.

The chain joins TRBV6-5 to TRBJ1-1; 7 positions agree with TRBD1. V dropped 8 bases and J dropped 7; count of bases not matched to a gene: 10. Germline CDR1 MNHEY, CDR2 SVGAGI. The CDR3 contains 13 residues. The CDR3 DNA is TGTGCCAGCCATATATACCAGGGGGGTGAAGCTTTCTTT. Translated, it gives CASHIYQGGEAFF.

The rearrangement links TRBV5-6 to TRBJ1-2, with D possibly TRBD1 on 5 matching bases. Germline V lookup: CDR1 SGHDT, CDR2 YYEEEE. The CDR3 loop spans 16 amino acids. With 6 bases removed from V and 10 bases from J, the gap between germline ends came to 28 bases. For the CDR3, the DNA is TGTGCCAGCACCGAGTGGGGCCGCCGGATAGTGCCGGACTACACCTTC. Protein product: CASTEWGRRIVPDYTF. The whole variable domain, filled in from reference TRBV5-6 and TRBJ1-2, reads DAGVTQSPTHLIKTRGQQVTLRCSPKSGHDTVSWYQQALGQGPQFIFQYYEEEERQRGNFPDRFSGHQFPNYSSELNVNALLLGDSALYLCASTEWGRRIVPDYTFGSGTRLTVV.

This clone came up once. The CDR3 spells CASSRRLGEKLFF. The CDR3 region has the DNA TGTGCCAGCAGCAGGAGGTTGGGTGAAAAACTGTTTTTT. The V and J genes are TRBV2 and TRBJ1-4; D ambiguous. The CDR3 sequence is 13 residues long. With 6 bases removed from V and 7 bases from J, the gap between germline ends came to 12 bases. Germline V CDR1 and CDR2: SNHLY, FYNNEI.

CDR3 residues: CASSPGGTSGRARYNEQFF. In DNA form, the CDR3 reads TGCGCCAGCAGCCCCGGCGGGACTAGCGGGAGGGCCAGGTACAATGAGCAGTTCTTC. The chain employs TRBV4-1 and TRBJ2-1, with 16 bases lining up with TRBD2. Unmatched junction bases numbered 10, after V lost 4 bases and J lost 4 bases. From germline, CDR1 is MGHRA and CDR2 YSYEKL. The length of the CDR3 is 19 residues.

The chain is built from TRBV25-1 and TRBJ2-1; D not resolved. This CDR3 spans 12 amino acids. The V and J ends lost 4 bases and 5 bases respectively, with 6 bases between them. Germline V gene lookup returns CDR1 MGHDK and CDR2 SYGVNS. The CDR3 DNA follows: TGTGCCAGCAGTGCCCAAAACAATGAGCAGTTCTTC. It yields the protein CASSAQNNEQFF.

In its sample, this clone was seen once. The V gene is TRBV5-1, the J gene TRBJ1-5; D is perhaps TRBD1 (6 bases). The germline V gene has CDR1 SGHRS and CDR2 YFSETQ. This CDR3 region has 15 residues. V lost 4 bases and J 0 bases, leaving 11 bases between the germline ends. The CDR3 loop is CASSLGQNSNQPQHF. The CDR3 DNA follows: TGCGCCAGCAGCCTGGGACAAAATAGCAATCAGCCCCAGCATTTT.

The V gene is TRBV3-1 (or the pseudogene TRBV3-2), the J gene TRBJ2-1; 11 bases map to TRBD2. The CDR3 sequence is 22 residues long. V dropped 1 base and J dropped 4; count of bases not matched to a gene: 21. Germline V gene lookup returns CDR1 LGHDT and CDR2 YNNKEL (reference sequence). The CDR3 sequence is CASSQGLLGTSGSPTIYNEQFF. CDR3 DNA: TGTGCCAGCAGCCAAGGGCTATTGGGAACTAGCGGGAGTCCTACTATTTACAATGAGCAGTTCTTC.

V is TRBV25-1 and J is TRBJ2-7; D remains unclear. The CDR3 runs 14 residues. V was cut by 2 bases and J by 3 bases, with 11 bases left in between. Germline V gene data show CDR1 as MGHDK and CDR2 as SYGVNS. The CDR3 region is CASSETNFYYEQYF. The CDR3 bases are TGTGCCAGCAGTGAAACTAATTTTTACTACGAGCAGTACTTC.

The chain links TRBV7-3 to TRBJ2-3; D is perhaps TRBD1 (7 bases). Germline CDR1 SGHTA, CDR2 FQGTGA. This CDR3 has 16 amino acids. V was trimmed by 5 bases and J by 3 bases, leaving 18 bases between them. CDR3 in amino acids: CASSPDRAGRTDTQYF. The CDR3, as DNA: TGTGCCAGCAGCCCCGACAGGGCAGGGAGGACAGATACGCAGTATTTT.

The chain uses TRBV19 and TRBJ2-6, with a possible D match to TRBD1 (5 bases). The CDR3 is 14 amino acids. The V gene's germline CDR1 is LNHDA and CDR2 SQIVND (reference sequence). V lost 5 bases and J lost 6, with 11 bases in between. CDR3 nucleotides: TGTGCCAGTAGTCTCTCTGGGGCGGCCAACGTCCTGACTTTC. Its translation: CASSLSGAANVLTF.

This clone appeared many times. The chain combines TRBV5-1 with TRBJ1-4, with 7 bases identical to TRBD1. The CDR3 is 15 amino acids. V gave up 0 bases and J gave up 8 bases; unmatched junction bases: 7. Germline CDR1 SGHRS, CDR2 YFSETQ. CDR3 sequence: CASSLGDRDGEKLFF. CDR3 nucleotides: TGCGCCAGCAGCTTGGGTGACAGGGACGGGGAAAAACTGTTTTTT.

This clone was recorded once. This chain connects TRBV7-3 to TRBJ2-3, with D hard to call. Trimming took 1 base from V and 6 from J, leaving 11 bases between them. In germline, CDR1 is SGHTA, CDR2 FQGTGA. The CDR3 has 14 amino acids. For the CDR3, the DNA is TGTGCCAGCAGCTTAAGGCTAGTTTCGGATACGCAGTATTTT. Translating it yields CASSLRLVSDTQYF. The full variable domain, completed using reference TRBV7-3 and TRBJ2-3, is GAGVSQTPSNKVTEKGKYVELRCDPISGHTALYWYRQSLGQGPEFLIYFQGTGAADDSGLPNDRFFAVRPEGSVSTLKIQRTERGDSAVYLCASSLRLVSDTQYFGPGTRLTVL.

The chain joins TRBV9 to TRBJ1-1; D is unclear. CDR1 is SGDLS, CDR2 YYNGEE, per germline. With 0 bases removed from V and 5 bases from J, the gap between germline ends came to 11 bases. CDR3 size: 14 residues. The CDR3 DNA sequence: TGTGCCAGCAGCGTAGTGTATCAGGTGACTGAAGCTTTCTTT. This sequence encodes CASSVVYQVTEAFF.

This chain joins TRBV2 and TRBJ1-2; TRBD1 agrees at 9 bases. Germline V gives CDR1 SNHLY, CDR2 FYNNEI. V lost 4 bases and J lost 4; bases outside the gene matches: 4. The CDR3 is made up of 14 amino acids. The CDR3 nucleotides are TGTGCCAGCAGTGGGGGACAGGGCGGCTATGGCTACACCTTC. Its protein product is CASSGGQGGYGYTF.

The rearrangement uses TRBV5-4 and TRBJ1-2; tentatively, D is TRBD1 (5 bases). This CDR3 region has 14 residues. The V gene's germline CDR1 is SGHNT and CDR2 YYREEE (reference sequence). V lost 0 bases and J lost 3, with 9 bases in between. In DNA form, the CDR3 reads TGTGCCAGCAGCTTGGCAGGGATGGACTATGGCTACACCTTC. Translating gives CASSLAGMDYGYTF.

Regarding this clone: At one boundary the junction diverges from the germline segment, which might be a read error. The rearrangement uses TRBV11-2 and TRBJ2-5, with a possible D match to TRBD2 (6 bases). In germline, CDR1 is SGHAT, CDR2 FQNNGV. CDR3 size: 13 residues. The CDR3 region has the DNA TGTGTCAGCAGCTTAGGCGGGGACGGGACCCAGTACTTC. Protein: CVSSLGGDGTQYF.

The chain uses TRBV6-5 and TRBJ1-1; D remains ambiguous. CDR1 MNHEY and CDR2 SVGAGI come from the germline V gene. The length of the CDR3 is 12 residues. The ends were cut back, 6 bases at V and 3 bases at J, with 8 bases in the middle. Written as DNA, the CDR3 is TGTGCCAGCAGGGAGTTGGACACTGAAGCTTTCTTT. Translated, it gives CASRELDTEAFF.

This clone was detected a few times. CDR3 DNA sequence: TGTGCCAGTAGTCCTAGAAGGTACAATGAGCAGTTCTTC. It translates to CASSPRRYNEQFF. The chain joins TRBV19 to TRBJ2-1, with unresolved D. Trimming pared 5 bases from V and 4 bases from J, leaving 9 bases between. Germline CDR1 reads LNHDA; CDR2 reads SQIVND (reference sequence). The CDR3 consists of 13 residues.

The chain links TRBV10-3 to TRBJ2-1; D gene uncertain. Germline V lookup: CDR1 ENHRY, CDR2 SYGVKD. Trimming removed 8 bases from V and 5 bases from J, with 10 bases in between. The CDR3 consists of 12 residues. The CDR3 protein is CAIGPTHNEQFF. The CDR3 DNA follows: TGTGCCATCGGCCCAACCCACAATGAGCAGTTCTTC.

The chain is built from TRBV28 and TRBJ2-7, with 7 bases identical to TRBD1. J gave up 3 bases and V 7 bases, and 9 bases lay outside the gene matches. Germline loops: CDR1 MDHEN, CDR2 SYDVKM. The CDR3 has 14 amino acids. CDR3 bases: TGTGCCAGCAACCCAACTTGGGACAGCTACGAGCAGTACTTC. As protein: CASNPTWDSYEQYF.

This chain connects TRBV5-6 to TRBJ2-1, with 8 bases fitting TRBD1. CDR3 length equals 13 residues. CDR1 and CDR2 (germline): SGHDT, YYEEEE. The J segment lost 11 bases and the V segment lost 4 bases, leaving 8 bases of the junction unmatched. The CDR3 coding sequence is TGTGCCAGCAGCCCCGGGACAGGTATTAAGCAGTTCTTC. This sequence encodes CASSPGTGIKQFF.

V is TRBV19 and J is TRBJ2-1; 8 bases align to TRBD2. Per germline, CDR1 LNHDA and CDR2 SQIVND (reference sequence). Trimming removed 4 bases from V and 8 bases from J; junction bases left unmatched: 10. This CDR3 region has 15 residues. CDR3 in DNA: TGTGCCAGTAGTAGGCAAAGCGGGAGAAGGCATGAGCAGTTCTTC. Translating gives CASSRQSGRRHEQFF. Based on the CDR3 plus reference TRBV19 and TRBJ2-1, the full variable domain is DGGITQSPKYLFRKEGQNVTLSCEQNLNHDAMYWYRQDPGQGLRLIYYSQIVNDFQKGDIAEGYSVSREKKESFPLTVTSAQKNPTAFYLCASSRQSGRRHEQFFGPGTRLTVL.